Listed below are T cell receptor beta chains from one sample, sequenced in a study of Ad26.COV2.S vaccination and SARS-CoV-2 variants. Produced via immunoSEQ multiplex PCR; TCRdb's table is partial and in-frame only. Among about 350,000 clones listed, about nine tenths were seen once. Sequencing used peripheral blood, obtained in a trial of Ad26.COV2.S vaccine versus placebo. These receptor sequences come from a person between 18 and 65 years old who received the Ad26.COV2.S COVID-19 vaccine or a placebo. CDR3s include the opening cysteine and the closing phenylalanine or tryptophan. The D gene is left open where the match is weak.

j_call v_call d_call cdr3_nt cdr3_aa
TRBJ1-2 TRBV2 TRBD1 TGTGCCAGCAGTGGGGACAGGGGACGCGATGGCTACACCTTC CASSGDRGRDGYTF
TRBJ1-1 TRBV7-9 TRBD1 TGTGCCAGCAGCCTGGTTCAGGGGGCGGCTGAAGCTTTCTTT CASSLVQGAAEAFF
TRBJ1-5 TRBV19 - TGTGCCAGTAGTTCACGACAAGACCAGCCCCAGCATTTT CASSSRQDQPQHF
TRBJ2-7 TRBV7-2 TRBD2 TGTGCCAGCAGCTTATCAGCGGGGGGCTCCTACGAGCAGTACTTC CASSLSAGGSYEQYF
TRBJ2-7 TRBV5-4 TRBD2 TGTGCCAGCAGCTTGGAAAGCGGGAGGGCCTACGAGCAGTACTTC CASSLESGRAYEQYF
TRBJ1-2 TRBV11-2 - TGTGCCAGCAGATACGGCGGCTATGGCTACACCTTC CASRYGGYGYTF
TRBJ1-5 TRBV5-6 TRBD1 TGTGCCAGCAGCAAATTGGACAGGGGAGGAATTCAGCCCCAGCATTTT CASSKLDRGGIQPQHF
TRBJ2-2 TRBV7-6 TRBD1 TGTGCCAGCAGCCACGGACAGGGGAACACCGGGGAGCTGTTTTTT CASSHGQGNTGELFF
TRBJ2-3 TRBV6-5 TRBD2 TGTGCCAGCAGACCTGCCGGGGGGACAGATACGCAGTATTTT CASRPAGGTDTQYF
TRBJ1-6 TRBV9 TRBD1 TGTGCCAGCAGCGTAGTCATAGGGGGCTATGCACCCCTCCACTTT CASSVVIGGYAPLHF
TRBJ1-3 TRBV9 - TGTGCCAGCAGCGTAGGAGACTCTGGAAACACCATATATTTT CASSVGDSGNTIYF
TRBJ2-3 TRBV9 TRBD1 TGTGCCAGCAGCGCCATATATCGACAGGGGGCGACAGATACGCAGTATTTT CASSAIYRQGATDTQYF
TRBJ2-7 TRBV3-1/TRBV3-2 - TGTGCCAGCAGCCAAACCGACAGGTACGAGCAGTACTTC CASSQTDRYEQYF
TRBJ1-1 TRBV30 TRBD1 TGTGCCTGGATTGGACAGGGTATGAACACTGAAGCTTTCTTT CAWIGQGMNTEAFF
TRBJ1-5 TRBV19 - TGTGCCAGTAAGGCGTTGTGGACCGAGTCTGGCTATAGCAATCAGCCCCAGCATTTT CASKALWTESGYSNQPQHF
TRBJ1-1 TRBV19 - TGTGCCAGTAGTACCCCCCCCGGGACTGGGAACACTGAAGCTTTCTTT CASSTPPGTGNTEAFF